This TCR beta chain was captured in a study of T cells in Graves' hyperthyroidism and ophthalmopathy. Study-level findings and limits: Ophthalmopathy stood apart from stable hyperthyroidism in a 13 V-J model.

The V end lost 3 bases, the J end lost 4 bases, and 13 bases lay between the germline ends. This CDR3 has 15 residues. Germline V gene data show CDR1 as MNHNS and CDR2 as SASEGT. The CDR3 regions of TCR beta were amplified from RNA transcripts. The HTBI primer set was used in a first-round RT-PCR of the TCR CDR3. Via MiXCR, TCRdb re-called the multiplex PCR reads, giving one row per CDR3 protein. The data show approximately 720,000 distinct CDR3 sequences, with about 17% seen just once and 16% held by the top ten. Concerning this clonotype itself: Its antigen is undetermined.

This clonotype was obtained from a woman in her forties or fifties with Graves' hyperthyroidism that later progressed to Graves' ophthalmopathy. V is TRBV6-1 and J is TRBJ1-5, with a tentative D call TRBD1 (5 bases). The sequencing input was blood. CDR3 sequence: CASSDSQRGNQPQHF. The DNA for the CDR3 is TGTGCCAGCAGTGACAGCCAACGGGGGAATCAGCCCCAGCATTTT.